The next 25 T cell receptor beta chains were all read from a single sample in a study of cytomegalovirus exposure and HLA in healthy donors. The PCR contained 60 Vbeta and 13 Jbeta primers. Measured with immunoSEQ multiplex PCR; TCRdb has only the in-frame clones, and not every one. The sample yields 150,000 to 200,000 clones, about 81% seen once. Sequences were obtained from PBMCs. The receptors come from a woman under 30 in good health and CMV-seropositive.

The rearrangement uses TRBV12-5 and TRBJ1-2; D call uncertain. The germline CDR1 and CDR2 sequences are LGHNT and FRNRAP. This CDR3 spans 11 amino acids. V shed 5 bases and J shed 6 bases, with 7 bases lying between them. For the CDR3, the DNA is TGTGCTAGTGGTGGCGGGGATGGCTACACCTTC. This codes for CASGGGDGYTF.

This chain connects TRBV4-2 to TRBJ2-5; no reliable D call. The V and J ends lost 0 bases and 4 bases respectively, with 9 bases between them. The CDR3 is 14 amino acids. Germline CDR1 LGHNA, CDR2 YNFKEQ. The CDR3 nucleotides are TGTGCCAGCAGCCAAGAGTCAGGTCGAGAGACCCAGTACTTC. Its protein is CASSQESGRETQYF.

The genes are TRBV30 and TRBJ1-1, with 7 bases that match TRBD1. CDR1 is GTSNPN, CDR2 SVGIG, per germline (reference sequence). Germline trimming cut 7 bases from V and 5 bases from J; bases unmatched to any gene: 10. The CDR3 loop spans 13 amino acids. CDR3 residues: CALRRQGRTEAFF. The CDR3 DNA is TGTGCCTTGCGCCGACAGGGCAGGACTGAAGCTTTCTTT.

This clone was observed a few times. The chain joins TRBV19 to TRBJ1-1, with 8 bases that match TRBD1. This CDR3 comprises 18 residues. Germline-derived CDR1 and CDR2 are LNHDA and SQIVND (reference sequence). Trimming removed 6 bases from V and 6 bases from J; junction bases left unmatched: 21. The CDR3: CASSPSSGTGRLGAEAFF. The CDR3 DNA follows: TGTGCCAGTAGCCCCTCCTCCGGGACAGGCCGCCTTGGGGCTGAAGCTTTCTTT.

The chain links TRBV6-5 to TRBJ1-1; D call uncertain. Between the trimmed V and J ends, which lost 0 bases and 1 base, there was a span of 9 bases. The germline V gene has CDR1 MNHEY and CDR2 SVGAGI. The CDR3 consists of 15 residues. The CDR3 nucleotides read TGTGCCAGCAGTTACTCGTCAGGAAGGAACACTGAAGCTTTCTTT. The encoded protein is CASSYSSGRNTEAFF.

The rearrangement joins TRBV19 to TRBJ2-5; possibly TRBD1 for D (6 bases). Germline values: CDR1 LNHDA, CDR2 SQIVND (reference sequence). Trimming removed 4 bases from V and 5 bases from J, with 14 bases in between. This CDR3 comprises 14 residues. CDR3 residues: CASSKLGALETQYF. For the CDR3, the DNA is TGTGCCAGTAGTAAGCTGGGGGCCCTGGAGACCCAGTACTTC.

The table lists this clone with a count of one. The V call is TRBV10-1, the J call TRBJ2-7; 7 bases fit TRBD1. Per the germline V gene, CDR1 is WNHNN and CDR2 is SYGVQD (reference sequence). This CDR3 spans 15 amino acids. The V and J ends lost 2 bases and 2 bases, in that order; junction bases with no gene match: 6. CDR3: CASSEPGQATYEQYV. CDR3 bases: TGCGCCAGCAGTGAGCCCGGACAGGCCACCTACGAGCAGTACGTC.

The gene calls are TRBV5-1 and TRBJ2-7, with D perhaps TRBD1 (5 bases). V was trimmed by 3 bases and J by 3 bases, leaving 7 bases between them. Germline CDR1 is SGHRS and CDR2 is YFSETQ. This CDR3 has 12 residues. The CDR3 DNA reads as TGCGCCAGCAGCTGCGACAGCTACGAGCAGTACGTC. Its translation: CASSCDSYEQYV.

The chain recombines TRBV19 with TRBJ2-6, with 9 bases matching TRBD1. The CDR3 has 16 residues. Germline assignment: CDR1 LNHDA and CDR2 SQIVND (reference sequence). With 3 bases clipped from V and 4 bases from J, the junction kept 4 bases outside the gene matches. CDR3 sequence (DNA): TGTGCCAGTAGTATGGGGGACAGGGCCGGGGCCAACGTCCTGACTTTC. Amino acid sequence: CASSMGDRAGANVLTF.

For the CDR3, the DNA is TGTGCCAGCAGCCCGTGGGGCGACACCGGGGAGCTGTTTTTT. It codes for CASSPWGDTGELFF. The rearrangement joins TRBV7-9 to TRBJ2-2; the D gene is possibly TRBD1 (5 bases). Deletions cut 5 bases from V and 3 bases from J, with 10 bases between. This CDR3 is built from 14 residues. Germline V gives CDR1 SEHNR, CDR2 FQNEAQ (reference sequence).

V gene TRBV5-4 combines with J gene TRBJ2-1; D call uncertain. This CDR3 region has 13 residues. Germline-derived CDR1 and CDR2 are SGHNT and YYREEE (reference sequence). Trimming removed 1 base from V and 2 bases from J, with 4 bases in between. CDR3 loop: CASSLNTYNEQFF. The CDR3 nucleotides are TGTGCCAGCAGCTTGAATACCTACAATGAGCAGTTCTTC. Complete variable domain (other parts from reference TRBV5-4 and TRBJ2-1): ETGVTQSPTHLIKTRGQQVTLRCSSQSGHNTVSWYQQALGQGPQFIFQYYREEENGRGNFPPRFSGLQFPNYSSELNVNALELDDSALYLCASSLNTYNEQFFGPGTRLTVL.

J is TRBJ2-4 and V is TRBV11-3, with TRBD1 matching over 7 bases. This CDR3 spans 15 amino acids. V lost 1 base and J lost 7; bases outside the gene matches: 7. Germline V gives CDR1 SGHNT, CDR2 YENEEA. The DNA for the CDR3 is TGTGCCAGCAGCTTAGGACAGGCGACAGGGAACATTCAGTACTTC. As protein: CASSLGQATGNIQYF.

V and J are TRBV6-6 and TRBJ2-5, with D maybe TRBD1 (7 bases). V shed 0 bases and J shed 4 bases, with 12 bases lying between them. The CDR3 totals 15 residues. Germline CDR1 reads MNHNY; CDR2 reads SVGAGI (reference sequence). CDR3 region: CASSYSGQGGETQYF. CDR3 bases: TGTGCCAGCAGTTACTCGGGGCAGGGGGGAGAGACCCAGTACTTC.

This clone showed up just a few times. The chain joins TRBV27 to TRBJ1-2, with D maybe TRBD1 (6 bases). V lost 5 bases, J lost 1 base, and 11 bases lay in between. The germline gives CDR1 MNHEY, CDR2 SMNVEV (reference sequence). The CDR3 consists of 14 residues. This CDR3 reads CASSPEGVNYGYTF. The CDR3 bases are TGTGCCAGCAGTCCCGAGGGGGTTAACTATGGCTACACCTTC.

The V and J genes are TRBV4-1 and TRBJ1-1; no clear D. Germline V lookup: CDR1 MGHRA, CDR2 YSYEKL. CDR3 size: 15 residues. V gave up 0 bases and J gave up 3 bases, with 11 bases separating them. The CDR3 sequence: CASSQDTAADTEAFF. Here the CDR3 DNA reads TGCGCCAGCAGCCAAGATACAGCGGCGGACACTGAAGCTTTCTTT.

The rearrangement joins TRBV25-1 to TRBJ2-1, with 9 bases aligning to TRBD2. This CDR3 has 14 residues. V trimming: 6 bases; J trimming: 5 bases; junction bases outside the gene matches: 5. Looked up from germline, CDR1 is MGHDK and CDR2 is SYGVNS. DNA for the CDR3: TGTGCCAGCAGCCGGACTAGCGCCAACAATGAGCAGTTCTTC. Its protein product is CASSRTSANNEQFF.

This rearrangement joins TRBV4-2 to TRBJ2-1, with 8 positions matching TRBD1. Germline V gene data show CDR1 as LGHNA and CDR2 as YNFKEQ. V gave up 4 bases and J gave up 10 bases; unmatched junction bases: 24. The CDR3 covers 19 residues. The CDR3 reads CASSLSTGDFTFLMKEQFF. The CDR3 DNA reads TGTGCCAGCAGCCTTTCGACAGGGGACTTTACTTTTTTAATGAAGGAGCAGTTCTTC.

This clone has just a few counts. V is TRBV2 and J is TRBJ2-3, with TRBD2 matching over 8 bases. The ends lost 7 bases at V and 7 bases at J; junction bases unmatched: 22. The CDR3 is 18 residues long. Germline lookup yields CDR1 SNHLY and CDR2 FYNNEI. The chain's CDR3 is CASTAPALRGGRIHTQYF. The DNA for the CDR3 is TGTGCCAGCACCGCCCCCGCTCTACGGGGGGGGCGGATTCATACGCAGTATTTT.

V gene TRBV7-2 combines with J gene TRBJ1-2; 8 bases are shared with TRBD1. Germline V CDR1 and CDR2: SGHTA, FQGNSA. This CDR3 comprises 15 residues. V trimming: 5 bases; J trimming: 0 bases; junction bases outside the gene matches: 5. CDR3 region: CASSPAGQANYGYTF. The CDR3 DNA reads as TGTGCCAGCAGCCCCGCGGGACAGGCTAACTATGGCTACACCTTC.

A word on this clone: The same CDR3 arises from other DNA sequences in this sample as well. The chain employs TRBV27 and TRBJ1-6, with a possible D match to TRBD1 (5 bases). CDR3 length equals 14 residues. The germline V gene has CDR1 MNHEY and CDR2 SMNVEV (reference sequence). V dropped 3 bases and J dropped 10 bases, with 13 bases sitting between them. The CDR3 region has the DNA TGTGCCAGCAGTTTTGGGCAGGGCAACTCACCCCTCCACTTT. Protein: CASSFGQGNSPLHF.

CDR3 sequence: CASSSNPTASYGYTF. In nucleotides, the CDR3 is TGTGCCAGCAGCTCTAATCCGACAGCCTCCTATGGCTACACCTTC. The chain employs TRBV9 and TRBJ1-2; D may be TRBD1 (5 bases). The V gene's germline CDR1 is SGDLS and CDR2 YYNGEE. The CDR3 covers 15 residues. V was clipped by 4 bases and J by 4 bases, with 17 bases between them.

The chain is built from TRBV4-1 and TRBJ1-1, with 9 nucleotides matching TRBD1. V lost 4 bases and J lost 4; bases outside the gene matches: 10. The CDR3 is 16 residues long. Germline V CDR1 and CDR2: MGHRA, YSYEKL. The CDR3 protein is CASSPRDRELPTEAFF. CDR3 DNA sequence: TGCGCCAGCAGCCCCCGGGACAGGGAATTACCCACTGAAGCTTTCTTT.

This rearrangement joins TRBV25-1 to TRBJ2-1; TRBD1 aligns across 8 bases. This CDR3 is built from 12 residues. V shed 4 bases, J shed 9 bases, and the junction held 2 bases outside the gene matches. Germline CDR1 MGHDK, CDR2 SYGVNS. The chain's CDR3 is CASSGDRIEQFF. In DNA form, the CDR3 reads TGTGCCAGCAGTGGGGACAGGATTGAGCAGTTCTTC.

CDR3 sequence reads: CASSISAGWGGTEAFF. The DNA for the CDR3 is TGTGCCAGTAGTATAAGTGCGGGATGGGGAGGGACTGAAGCTTTCTTT. This chain links TRBV19 with TRBJ1-1; D not certain. The CDR3 contains 16 residues. CDR1 LNHDA and CDR2 SQIVND come from the germline V gene (reference sequence). The germline V and J ends were trimmed by 2 bases and 5 bases, with 18 bases remaining between them. Together with reference TRBV19 and TRBJ1-1, the CDR3 gives the full variable domain: DGGITQSPKYLFRKEGQNVTLSCEQNLNHDAMYWYRQDPGQGLRLIYYSQIVNDFQKGDIAEGYSVSREKKESFPLTVTSAQKNPTAFYLCASSISAGWGGTEAFFGQGTRLTVV.

The gene calls are TRBV13 and TRBJ1-2; TRBD1 is a possible D gene (5 bases). Germline V CDR1 and CDR2: PRHDT, FYEKMQ (reference sequence). CDR3 length: 15 amino acids. The V end was cut by 5 bases, the J end by 4 bases, with 17 bases between. The CDR3 reads CASSDGTMGSYGYTF. The CDR3 DNA reads as TGTGCCAGCAGCGACGGGACTATGGGGAGCTATGGCTACACCTTC.